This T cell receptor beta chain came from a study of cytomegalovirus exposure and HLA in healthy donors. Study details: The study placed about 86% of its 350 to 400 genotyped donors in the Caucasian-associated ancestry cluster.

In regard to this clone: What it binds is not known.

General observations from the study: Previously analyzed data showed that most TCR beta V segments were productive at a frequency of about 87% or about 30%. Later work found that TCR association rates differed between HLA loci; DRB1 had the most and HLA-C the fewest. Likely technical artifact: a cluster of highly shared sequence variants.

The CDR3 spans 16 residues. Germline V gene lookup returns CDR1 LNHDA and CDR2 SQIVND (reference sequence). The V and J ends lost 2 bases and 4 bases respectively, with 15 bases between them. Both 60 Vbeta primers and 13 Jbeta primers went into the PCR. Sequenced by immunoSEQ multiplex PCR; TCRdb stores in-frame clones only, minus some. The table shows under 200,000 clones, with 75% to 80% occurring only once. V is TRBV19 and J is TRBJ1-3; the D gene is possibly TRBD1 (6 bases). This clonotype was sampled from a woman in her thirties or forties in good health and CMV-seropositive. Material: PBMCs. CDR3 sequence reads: CASSITVRGTGNTIYF. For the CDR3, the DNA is TGTGCCAGTAGTATAACGGTCAGGGGTACGGGAAACACCATATATTTT.